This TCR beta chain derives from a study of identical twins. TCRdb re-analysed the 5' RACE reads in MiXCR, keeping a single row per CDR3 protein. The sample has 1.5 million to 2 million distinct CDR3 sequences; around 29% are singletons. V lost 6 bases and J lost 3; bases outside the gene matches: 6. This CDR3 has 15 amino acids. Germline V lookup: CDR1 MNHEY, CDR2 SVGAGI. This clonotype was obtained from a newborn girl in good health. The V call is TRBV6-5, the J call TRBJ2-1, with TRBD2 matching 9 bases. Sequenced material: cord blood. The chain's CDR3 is CASSTGTSRYNEQFF. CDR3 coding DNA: TGTGCCAGCAGCACCGGGACTAGCCGCTACAATGAGCAGTTCTTC.